This T cell receptor beta chain derives from a study of post-analysis software for immune sequencing data. The wider study: Included courses were relapsing-remitting and secondary progressive multiple sclerosis; progressive-relapsing multiple sclerosis was also included.

Trimming took 0 bases from V and 2 from J, leaving 12 bases between them. The CDR3 spans 15 residues. Per germline, CDR1 SGHRS and CDR2 YFSETQ. Study-level findings and limits: TRBV segments more frequent in patients than in controls numbered a few and included TRBV5-6, TRBV5-1 and TRBV20-1.

Concerning this clonotype itself: Its matching antigen is unknown.

The library was made from cDNA and included unique molecular identifiers. From the PCR reads, TCRdb called clonotypes with MiXCR, one entry per CDR3 protein. The table shows hundreds of thousands of distinct CDR3 sequences, with roughly 50% occurring only once. V gene TRBV5-1 combines with J gene TRBJ2-7; a possible D gene is TRBD1 (6 bases). The source is a girl aged 10 to 17 with multiple sclerosis. The sequencing sample was made of blood. CDR3 protein: CASSLAWQGTYEQYF. As DNA, the CDR3 is TGCGCCAGCAGCTTGGCCTGGCAGGGGACCTACGAGCAGTACTTC.